The present TCR beta chain was sequenced within a study of long-term antiretroviral therapy in people with HIV. Concerning this clone: Its antigen remains unknown.

The libraries were made with immunoSEQ v3.0 at survey level. TCRdb's copy holds only in-frame clones and misses some; the assay was immunoSEQ multiplex PCR. The table shows 25,000 to 35,000 clones, with about 90% occurring only once. General study points: Gathering of blood took place between about 2004 and 2017, possibly under older ART regimens. The study found narrower CDR3 length ranges in HIV repertoires than in controls. Post-ART diversity increased but stayed below transplant donor controls. Clonal expansions arising prior to ART prevailed in the repertoire at every time point.

Germline V gives CDR1 SGHRS, CDR2 YFSETQ. This CDR3 region has 16 residues. Trimming shortened V by 4 bases and J by 0 bases, and 16 bases separated the two germline ends. Sample: unsorted PBMCs, taken 2 years after starting antiretroviral therapy. The clonotype comes from a man between 45 and 60 years old with HIV. The J gene is TRBJ1-1, the V gene TRBV5-1, with a tentative D call TRBD1 (6 bases). CDR3: CASSISRGRMNTEAFF. Here the CDR3 DNA reads TGCGCCAGCAGCATATCCAGGGGTAGGATGAACACTGAAGCTTTCTTT.